This TCR beta chain was observed in a study of response to subunit inactivated influenza vaccine. Overall study results and limits: Authors suggested each seasonal influenza vaccination recruits few new T cells.

Germline values: CDR1 ENHRY, CDR2 SYGVKD. This CDR3 spans 13 amino acids. On this clonotype: What it recognizes is unknown.

A single record per CDR3 protein comes from TCRdb applying MiXCR to the RT-PCR reads. The table includes roughly 570,000 distinct CDR3 sequences, 11% to 15% detected once. Material: PBMCs from blood, obtained 12 days after vaccination. The receptor comes from a man in his fifties or sixties who received an inactivated influenza vaccine. This sequence joins TRBV10-3 and TRBJ2-3, with D perhaps TRBD1 (7 bases). This chain's CDR3 is CGAGGGGTDTQYF. The CDR3, as DNA: TGTGGCGCCGGAGGGGGCGGCACAGATACGCAGTATTTT.